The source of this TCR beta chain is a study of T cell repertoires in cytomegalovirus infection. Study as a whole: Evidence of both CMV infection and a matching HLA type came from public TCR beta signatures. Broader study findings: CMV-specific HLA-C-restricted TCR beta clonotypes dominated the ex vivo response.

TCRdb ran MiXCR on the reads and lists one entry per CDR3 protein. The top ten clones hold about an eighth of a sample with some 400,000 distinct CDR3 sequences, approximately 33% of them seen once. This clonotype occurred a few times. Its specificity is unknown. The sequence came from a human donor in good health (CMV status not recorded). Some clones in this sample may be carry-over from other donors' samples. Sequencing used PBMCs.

DNA for the CDR3: TGCAGTGCTAGGGGGGGCCTAGCGGGGGCTGATACGCAGTATTTT. Protein sequence: CSARGGLAGADTQYF. The J gene is TRBJ2-3, the V gene TRBV20-1; 10 nucleotides align to TRBD2. In germline, CDR1 is DFQATT, CDR2 SNEGSKA (reference sequence). The V gene end was trimmed by 3 bases and the J gene end by 6 bases; junction bases not matched to a gene: 9. The CDR3 consists of 15 residues.